The rows below give T cell receptor beta chains drawn from one sample of a study of OX40 agonist ivuxolimab in advanced cancers. Profiling relied on immunoSEQ multiplex PCR, and the TCRdb table lists in-frame clones only, not all of them. The sample holds nearly 90,000 clones, just under 90% seen once. The sample here was CD4+ or CD8+ T cells sorted from blood, taken in a trial of the OX40 agonist ivuxolimab. The receptor source for this set is an adult with an advanced solid tumor such as melanoma, head and neck, liver or kidney cancer. CDR3s include the opening cysteine and the closing phenylalanine or tryptophan. D genes are given only for firm matches. For some rows the clone size is stated as once, few or many, or as a class when expanded; others skip it.

j_call clone_size v_call d_call cdr3_nt cdr3_aa
TRBJ2-5 NA TRBV2 NA TGTGCCAGCAGCGAAGAGGCTACAACCCAAGAGACCCAGTACTTC CASSEEATTQETQYF
TRBJ2-5 NA TRBV6-5 TRBD1 TGTGCCAGCAGTATGACAGGGGCGGAGACCCAGTACTTC CASSMTGAETQYF
TRBJ2-7 NA TRBV7-2 NA TGTGCCAGCAGCTTAGCCGGGGAGACCTACGAGCAGTACTTC CASSLAGETYEQYF
TRBJ2-3 once TRBV2 TRBD2 TGTGCCAGCAGGCTCACTAGCGGGGGGCCTGAGGGAGATACGCAGTATTTT CASRLTSGGPEGDTQYF
TRBJ1-1 NA TRBV4-3 TRBD1 TGCGCCAGCAGCCCTCAGGGGGACACTGAAGCTTTCTTT CASSPQGDTEAFF
TRBJ2-5 NA TRBV7-2 NA TGTGCCAGCAGCCTCTCGGGGGTTTCGGAGACCCAGTACTTC CASSLSGVSETQYF
TRBJ1-2 NA TRBV18 TRBD1 TGTGCCAGCTCACCAGGACAGGGGCACTATGGCTACACCTTC CASSPGQGHYGYTF
TRBJ1-5 NA TRBV4-1 NA TGCGCCAGCAGCCAAGAGGCAGGGGAGATAAGCAATCAGCCCCAGCATTTT CASSQEAGEISNQPQHF
TRBJ2-7 NA TRBV6-6 NA TGTGCCAGCAGACGGTACGAGCAGTACTTC CASRRYEQYF
TRBJ1-2 NA TRBV25-1 NA TGTGCCAGCAGCGAATTCGGGGGGTCTGGCTACACCTTC CASSEFGGSGYTF
TRBJ2-5 NA TRBV19 NA TGTGCCAGTAGTATATATGGGGATCAAGAGACCCAGTACTTC CASSIYGDQETQYF
TRBJ2-3 NA TRBV5-1 NA TGCGCCAGCAGCTTGGGCAGCACAGATACGCAGTATTTT CASSLGSTDTQYF
TRBJ1-1 few TRBV7-9 NA TGTGCCAGCAGCCTCGTGCCCAAAGTTGAAGCTTTCTTT CASSLVPKVEAFF
TRBJ2-7 NA TRBV10-3 TRBD2 TGTGCCATCACAAAGACTAGCAGGGACGAGCAGTACTTC CAITKTSRDEQYF
TRBJ2-7 NA TRBV7-2 TRBD1 TGTGCCAGCGGACGACAGGGTGACTACGAGCAGTACTTC CASGRQGDYEQYF
TRBJ1-5 NA TRBV7-3 NA TGTGCCAGCAGCGAGGGGGGAGGCCTGCCCCAGCATTTT CASSEGGGLPQHF
TRBJ2-2 NA TRBV19 NA TGTGCCAGTAGATCGGAGGGAACCGGGGAGCTGTTTTTT CASRSEGTGELFF
TRBJ2-5 NA TRBV18 TRBD2 TGTGCCAGCACGACTAGCGGGACCCAAGAGACCCAGTACTTC CASTTSGTQETQYF
TRBJ1-1 NA TRBV19 NA TGTGCCAGTAGTATGAAGGGACTTGGGGCTTTCTTT CASSMKGLGAFF
TRBJ2-1 NA TRBV11-3 NA TGTGCCAGCAGCAACACACAGGGCTCCTCCTACAATGAGCAGTTCTTC CASSNTQGSSYNEQFF
TRBJ2-5 NA TRBV21-1 NA TGTGCCAGCAGCAAAGAGGGGGTGGCGACCCAAGAGACCCAGTACTTC CASSKEGVATQETQYF
TRBJ1-6 NA TRBV2 NA TGTGCCAGCAGTGAAGATGGGACGATAGGTTCACCCCTCCACTTT CASSEDGTIGSPLHF
TRBJ1-4 NA TRBV4-1 TRBD1 TGCGCCAGCAGCCAAGTTGGACAGGGTAGGGAAAAACTGTTTTTT CASSQVGQGREKLFF
TRBJ2-5 once TRBV7-6 NA TGTGCCAGCAGCCCTAGGACGGCGGAGACCCAGTACTTC CASSPRTAETQYF
TRBJ2-1 NA TRBV29-1 TRBD2 TGCAGCCCCCGGAGGGGAGGGTCCTACAATGAGCAGTTCTTC CSPRRGGSYNEQFF
TRBJ2-7 once TRBV2 NA TGTGCCAGCAGTTATGGGTGGAACGAGCAGTACTTC CASSYGWNEQYF
TRBJ1-5 NA TRBV6-1 NA TGTGCCAGCAGTGAAGCGGGGGCTCAGCCCCAGCATTTT CASSEAGAQPQHF
TRBJ2-3 NA TRBV2 TRBD1 TGTGCCAGCAGCAGGGACAGAGCCCCAGATACGCAGTATTTT CASSRDRAPDTQYF
TRBJ1-6 few TRBV11-2 NA TGTGCCAGCAGCCCAAATCAGGGCTATTCACCCCTCCACTTT CASSPNQGYSPLHF